This is a list of T cell receptor beta chains from one sample in a study of control samples from healthy donors and cancer patients. Only in-frame clones appear in the TCRdb table, and some are missing; sequencing was by immunoSEQ multiplex PCR. The profile shows around 100,000 clones, around nine tenths of them singletons. The sequencing input was blood. The receptors stem from a man aged 25-40 years in good health. Both conserved end residues are part of each CDR3. Fields, in order: D gene, J gene, clone size, V gene, CDR3 protein, CDR3 DNA. A D gene is named only where the DNA matches it firmly. The size entry is marked missing in some rows and otherwise reads once, few, many or a size class.

>TRBD1|TRBJ1-2|-|TRBV6-5
CASRNRGPGYGYTF
TGTGCCAGCAGAAACAGGGGGCCTGGCTATGGCTACACCTTC
>TRBD1|TRBJ2-7|-|TRBV7-9
CASSTADRVEQYF
TGTGCCAGCAGCACCGCGGACAGGGTTGAGCAGTACTTC
>TRBD1|TRBJ1-3|once|TRBV18
CASSPPGQGGDTIYF
TGTGCCAGCTCACCGCCTGGACAGGGAGGAGACACCATATATTTT
>-|TRBJ2-5|-|TRBV7-9
CTAGSETQYF
TGTACCGCGGGTTCAGAGACCCAGTACTTC
>-|TRBJ2-1|-|TRBV7-3
CASSLAATQTYNEQFF
TGTGCCAGCAGCTTAGCAGCGACTCAGACCTACAATGAGCAGTTCTTC
>TRBD2|TRBJ2-1|once|TRBV27
CASSSRGTTTIDEQFF
TGTGCCAGCAGTTCGCGCGGGACTACAACAATCGATGAGCAGTTCTTC
>-|TRBJ1-2|-|TRBV4-1
CASSPLGGRFGDTF
TGCGCCAGCAGCCCGCTCGGTGGACGATTTGGGGACACCTTC
>TRBD2|TRBJ2-5|-|TRBV19
CASSIGTSGGPQETQYF
TGTGCCAGTAGTATAGGGACTAGCGGGGGGCCTCAAGAGACCCAGTACTTC
>-|TRBJ2-2|-|TRBV5-1
CASSLGEPTGELFF
TGCGCCAGCAGCTTGGGTGAGCCCACCGGGGAGCTGTTTTTT
>-|TRBJ1-5|-|TRBV4-1
CASSQWQGSQPQHF
TGCGCCAGCAGCCAATGGCAGGGGAGTCAGCCCCAGCATTTT
>-|TRBJ2-1|once|TRBV19
CASSINLGLEQFF
TGTGCCAGTAGTATAAATCTTGGCCTTGAGCAGTTCTTC